The T cell receptor beta chain under discussion was sequenced for a study of T-cell reconstitution after alpha-beta-depleted transplantation in children (dated by TCRdb to between 2015 and 2016). For context, the study as a whole: T-cell immune reconstitution after TCRalphabeta/CD19-depleted allogeneic hematopoietic cell transplantation in children was quantitatively tracked in the study by means of TCR repertoire profiling.

This clonotype was observed at least ten times. The antigen this receptor binds is unknown. Per-base qualities were not stored, and no clone one base away is much larger. Library preparation used PCR. TCRdb lists the instrument as Illumina HiSeq 2500. TCR libraries were prepared with molecular barcoding, using unique molecular identifiers to normalize TCRbeta repertoire quantification. TCRdb's own reprocessing of the public reads used fastp at Q25 and MiXCR and kept productive beta chains. Entries are consolidated by CDR3 protein sequence, retaining the most common genes and DNA. The sample has some 600,000 distinct CDR3 sequences on record, 16% of them singletons. 1.1% of the sample comes from the top ten. Relative to germline, V is 7 bases shorter and J is 0 bases shorter, with 13 bases between their ends. The CDR3 has 14 amino acids, counting the end cysteine and phenylalanine. Only the CDR3 region is kept as DNA, spanning 42 bases read in frame from base 1. Sequences DFQATT (CDR1) and SNEGSKA (CDR2) are obtained from the germline V gene (reference sequence).

Specimen: PBMCs from the stem cell graft donor, collected from the stem cell graft. The chain is encoded by TRBV20-1 joined to TRBJ1-5; no D gene call is confident. This receptor was identified in a human donor who donated a stem cell graft to a child with acute myeloid leukemia. Here is the DNA: TGCAGTGGAAAGGCCGGAGTTAGCAATCAGCCCCAGCATTTT. Its protein is CSGKAGVSNQPQHF.